A selection of T cell receptor beta chains follows, all from one sample in a study of blood T cell repertoires in COVID-19. This table comes from immunoSEQ multiplex PCR, and its TCRdb copy is limited to in-frame clones, with some not included. Of 90,000 to 120,000 clones in the sample, just under 85% were seen once. Material: peripheral blood. Receptor source: a woman older than 75 with active or convalescent COVID-19. Both conserved end residues are part of each CDR3. Each record gives: clone size, D gene, V gene, J gene, CDR3 protein. D genes are given only for firm matches. Expanded clones are given a class, and other clones once, few, many or no size at all.

NA	TRBD1	TRBV6-2/TRBV6-3	TRBJ1-6	CASSRQGYNSPLHF
NA	NA	TRBV2	TRBJ1-1	CASKLGGAGNTEAFF
few	TRBD2	TRBV24-1	TRBJ2-3	CATSDLTSGVGDTQYF
NA	NA	TRBV27	TRBJ1-6	CASSARDIRSPLHF
NA	NA	TRBV4-1	TRBJ1-2	CASSQDLGRGGYYGYTF
NA	NA	TRBV30	TRBJ2-5	CAWSETLGPAETQYF
NA	TRBD1	TRBV14	TRBJ1-2	CASSQGGTGGYYGYTF
NA	NA	TRBV3-1/TRBV3-2	TRBJ1-5	CASSQGNTGWDTQPQHF
NA	NA	TRBV4-1	TRBJ1-3	CASSQGPTGAGNTIYF
NA	NA	TRBV30	TRBJ1-4	CAWSVRQRDEKLFF
NA	NA	TRBV20-1	TRBJ1-5	CSAMRGQPQHF
NA	NA	TRBV18	TRBJ1-3	CASSPGRQPGNTIYF
NA	NA	TRBV15	TRBJ2-1	CATSRVGGGNEQFF
NA	TRBD2	TRBV7-9	TRBJ2-5	CASRPERGQETQYF
NA	TRBD2	TRBV9	TRBJ2-1	CASSVFHGGSVSSYNEQFF
NA	TRBD2	TRBV5-5	TRBJ2-5	CASSPGLAGWEETQYF
NA	TRBD1	TRBV28	TRBJ1-1	CASSSPGQGITEAFF
NA	TRBD1	TRBV28	TRBJ2-7	CASSLPGQGPYEQYF
NA	TRBD1	TRBV24-1	TRBJ2-7	CATRGDSTYEQYF
NA	TRBD1	TRBV5-1	TRBJ1-2	CASRGTDYGYTF
few	TRBD1	TRBV6-2/TRBV6-3	TRBJ1-5	CASSRDRNQPQHF
NA	TRBD2	TRBV7-6	TRBJ2-1	CASSFRPGLAGGPGNEQFF
NA	TRBD2	TRBV6-2/TRBV6-3	TRBJ2-7	CASSWLAGISYEQYF
NA	NA	TRBV5-6	TRBJ1-4	CASSFAAEKLFF
NA	NA	TRBV15	TRBJ1-3	CATSRAQGSGNTIYF
NA	TRBD1	TRBV7-9	TRBJ1-5	CASRLFQGQGENQPQHF
NA	NA	TRBV4-2	TRBJ1-3	CASSQDHRGASGNTIYF
NA	NA	TRBV12-3/TRBV12-4	TRBJ1-2	CASTLRQSGYTF
few	NA	TRBV28	TRBJ1-2	CASRYSSGGYGYTF
many	TRBD1	TRBV28	TRBJ1-1	CASSSGGQGLNTEAFF
NA	NA	TRBV7-8	TRBJ2-2	CASTGGTSNTGELFF
NA	TRBD1	TRBV30	TRBJ1-5	CAWARQGRYNQPQHF
NA	TRBD2	TRBV19	TRBJ2-1	CASRAGPYNEQFF
NA	TRBD2	TRBV11-2	TRBJ2-5	CASSLWTSGRNQETQYF
NA	TRBD1	TRBV28	TRBJ1-4	CASSLWEGATTNEKLFF
NA	TRBD2	TRBV7-9	TRBJ2-1	CASSSSGGPYNEQFF
NA	TRBD1	TRBV18	TRBJ1-5	CASSHSRDRDQPQHF
NA	TRBD2	TRBV6-5	TRBJ2-7	CASSYGLAGAYEQYF